These 18 T cell receptor beta chains share one sample of origin, sequenced in a study of blood T cell repertoires in COVID-19. Clones were sequenced by immunoSEQ multiplex PCR, and TCRdb holds only the in-frame ones, with some missing. The sample has about 400,000 clones; 89% are singletons. Material: peripheral blood. These receptors came from a middle-aged man with acute or convalescent COVID-19.

This rearrangement joins TRBV4-1 to TRBJ1-4; 8 positions agree with TRBD1. Germline assignment: CDR1 MGHRA and CDR2 YSYEKL. The ends lost 2 bases at V and 8 bases at J; junction bases unmatched: 16. The CDR3 covers 18 residues. This CDR3 reads CASSQPTRDRHFWEKLFF. CDR3 sequence (DNA): TGCGCCAGCAGCCAACCGACCCGGGACAGGCACTTCTGGGAAAAACTGTTTTTT.

This clone appeared a single time. The V and J genes are TRBV11-3 and TRBJ2-5, with D perhaps TRBD1 (6 bases). Germline CDR1 is SGHNT and CDR2 is YENEEA. The CDR3 is 14 residues long. V lost 5 bases, J lost 2 bases, and 12 bases lay in between. The CDR3 protein is CASSPRQEQETQYF. CDR3 DNA sequence: TGTGCCAGCAGCCCCAGACAGGAGCAAGAGACCCAGTACTTC.

This clone showed up just once. V and J are TRBV4-3 and TRBJ1-1, with D possibly being TRBD1 (5 bases). The CDR3 spans 15 residues. Germline V gene data show CDR1 as LGHNA and CDR2 as YSLEER. V was cut by 1 base and J by 5 bases, with 14 bases left in between. In DNA, the CDR3 is TGCGCCAGCAGCCAAGGGCAGGGTAGGGGTACTGAAGCTTTCTTT. This gives the protein CASSQGQGRGTEAFF.

The genes are TRBV4-2 and TRBJ2-3, with 10 bases matching TRBD2. Germline trimming cut 6 bases from V and 4 bases from J; bases unmatched to any gene: 7. CDR3 length: 15 residues. Per the germline V gene, CDR1 is LGHNA and CDR2 is YNFKEQ. The CDR3 sequence is CASSQRGGGPDTQYF. For the CDR3, the DNA is TGTGCCAGCAGTCAGCGGGGGGGCGGACCAGATACGCAGTATTTT.

This sequence joins TRBV30 and TRBJ1-1; D is unclear. This CDR3 comprises 14 residues. Trimming shortened V by 4 bases and J by 7 bases, and 19 bases separated the two germline ends. Looked up from germline, CDR1 is GTSNPN and CDR2 is SVGIG (reference sequence). DNA of the CDR3: TGTGCCTGGAATTCGGAGCCGTCCGGAGGTGAAGCTTTCTTT. Protein: CAWNSEPSGGEAFF.

This clone was observed a handful of times. The chain couples TRBV2 to TRBJ1-4; D remains ambiguous. Trimming left V 3 bases short and J 0 bases short, with 11 bases between. The CDR3 is made up of 16 amino acids. Looked up from germline, CDR1 is SNHLY and CDR2 is FYNNEI. CDR3 DNA sequence: TGTGCCAGCAGTGAGAGGGCTGGAGCAACTAATGAAAAACTGTTTTTT. This encodes CASSERAGATNEKLFF. The full variable domain, rest sourced from reference TRBV2 and TRBJ1-4, is EPEVTQTPSHQVTQMGQEVILRCVPISNHLYFYWYRQILGQKVEFLVSFYNNEISEKSEIFDDQFSVERPDGSNFTLKIRSTKLEDSAMYFCASSERAGATNEKLFFGSGTQLSVL.

V gene TRBV11-2 combines with J gene TRBJ2-5, with TRBD2 as a possible D gene (5 bases). Trimming removed 5 bases at V and 2 bases at J, with 12 bases between. CDR1 and CDR2 (germline): SGHAT, FQNNGV. The CDR3 totals 14 residues. The CDR3 sequence is CASSPKDSQETQYF. The CDR3 DNA follows: TGTGCCAGCAGCCCAAAGGACTCACAAGAGACCCAGTACTTC.

V usage is TRBV29-1 and J usage is TRBJ1-2, with TRBD1 as a possible D gene (5 bases). The CDR3 runs to 12 residues. Germline V gene lookup returns CDR1 SQVTM and CDR2 ANQGSEA. The V end was cut by 7 bases, the J end by 2 bases, with 11 bases between. The CDR3 is CSAPEGNYGYTF. The DNA of the CDR3 is TGCAGCGCCCCGGAGGGGAACTATGGCTACACCTTC.

This sequence joins TRBV4-3 and TRBJ2-2; D uncertain. The length of the CDR3 is 13 residues. Per germline, CDR1 LGHNA and CDR2 YSLEER. The V gene lost 4 bases and the J gene lost 5 bases, with 8 bases spanning the gap. CDR3 coding DNA: TGCGCCAGCAGCCGTTCGAGGACCGGGGAGCTGTTTTTT. It is translated as CASSRSRTGELFF.

The gene calls are TRBV2 and TRBJ2-7; TRBD1 aligns across 9 bases. The length of the CDR3 is 12 residues. V gave up 6 bases and J gave up 6 bases; unmatched junction bases: 3. CDR1 and CDR2 (germline): SNHLY, FYNNEI. CDR3 nucleotides: TGTGCCAGCAGAGGACAGGGGACCGAGCAGTACTTC. It encodes CASRGQGTEQYF.

The J gene is TRBJ2-2, the V gene TRBV28, with 7 bases identical to TRBD1. The CDR3 sequence is 16 residues long. Per the germline V gene, CDR1 is MDHEN and CDR2 is SYDVKM. V shed 6 bases and J 1 base; nucleotides not matched to a gene: 8. The CDR3 coding sequence is TGTGCCAGCAGCCTCTCAGGGGGTGTGAACACCGGGGAGCTGTTTTTT. Its translation is CASSLSGGVNTGELFF.

The V gene is TRBV28, the J gene TRBJ1-6; weak D call: TRBD1 (5 bases). Trimming stripped 4 bases from V and 8 bases from J, with 15 bases between. CDR1 and CDR2 (germline): MDHEN, SYDVKM. This CDR3 has 15 residues. This chain's CDR3 is CASSYRDGGDSPLHF. The CDR3 coding sequence is TGTGCCAGCAGTTATAGAGACGGGGGGGATTCACCCCTCCACTTT. Full variable domain (outside the CDR3, taken from reference TRBV28 and TRBJ1-6): DVKVTQSSRYLVKRTGEKVFLECVQDMDHENMFWYRQDPGLGLRLIYFSYDVKMKEKGDIPEGYSVSREKKERFSLILESASTNQTSMYLCASSYRDGGDSPLHFGNGTRLTVT.

The chain recombines TRBV6-5 with TRBJ1-2; no firm D call. The V end lost 6 bases, the J end lost 4 bases, and 18 bases lay between the germline ends. CDR1 is MNHEY and CDR2 is SVGAGI in the germline V gene. The CDR3 is made up of 15 amino acids. Here the CDR3 reads CASRSSRGRGYGYTF. DNA for the CDR3: TGTGCCAGCAGATCCTCGCGAGGGCGCGGCTATGGCTACACCTTC.

The J gene is TRBJ2-1, the V gene TRBV27; D remains unclear. Trimming took 3 bases from V and 3 from J, leaving 9 bases between them. This CDR3 has 14 amino acids. Germline V gene data show CDR1 as MNHEY and CDR2 as SMNVEV (reference sequence). The chain's CDR3 is CASSLRIFYNEQFF. For the CDR3, the DNA is TGTGCCAGCAGTTTGAGAATTTTCTACAATGAGCAGTTCTTC.

The rearrangement joins TRBV5-1 to TRBJ1-6; 8 bases are shared with TRBD1. Germline V lookup: CDR1 SGHRS, CDR2 YFSETQ. J gave up 5 bases and V 4 bases, and 2 bases lay outside the gene matches. The CDR3 runs to 14 residues. CDR3 sequence: CASSQTGDNSPLHF. CDR3 sequence (DNA): TGCGCCAGCAGCCAGACAGGGGATAATTCACCCCTCCACTTT. Combining the CDR3 with reference TRBV5-1 and TRBJ1-6 gives the whole variable domain KAGVTQTPRYLIKTRGQQVTLSCSPISGHRSVSWYQQTPGQGLQFLFEYFSETQRNKGNFPGRFSGRQFSNSRSEMNVSTLELGDSALYLCASSQTGDNSPLHFGNGTRLTVT.

This chain uses TRBV6-1 with TRBJ1-5; 7 bases agree with TRBD1. The CDR3 sequence is 16 residues long. Germline-derived CDR1 and CDR2 are MNHNS and SASEGT. The trim removed 2 bases at V and 3 bases at J, leaving 7 bases unmatched. The CDR3 nucleotides are TGTGCCAGCAGTGAAAGGGGGCAGGGACTCAATCAGCCCCAGCATTTT. Its protein product is CASSERGQGLNQPQHF.

The chain is built from TRBV7-9 and TRBJ1-2; 11 bases map to TRBD1. The CDR3 spans 15 residues. Trimming at V came to 5 bases and at J to 3 bases, leaving 5 bases not matched to a gene. From germline, CDR1 is SEHNR and CDR2 FQNEAQ (reference sequence). CDR3 region: CASSPGQGVYYGYTF. CDR3 bases: TGTGCCAGCAGCCCGGGACAGGGGGTTTACTATGGCTACACCTTC.

This chain links TRBV4-3 with TRBJ1-6; D uncertain. Germline CDR1 reads LGHNA; CDR2 reads YSLEER. The CDR3 is made up of 16 amino acids. V lost 0 bases to trimming and J lost 9 bases, with 15 bases between them. For the CDR3, the DNA is TGCGCCAGCAGCCAAGATAGAGCCAGAGGTAGTTCACCCCTCCACTTT. This sequence encodes CASSQDRARGSSPLHF.